This is a list of T cell receptor beta chains from one sample in a study of cytomegalovirus exposure and HLA in healthy donors. Measured with immunoSEQ multiplex PCR; TCRdb has only the in-frame clones, and not every one. Of 130,000 or so clones listed, less than 80% are singletons. Sequencing was carried out using PBMCs. All receptors come from a man aged 35-49 years in good health and CMV-seropositive. Both conserved end residues are part of each CDR3. D genes are given only for firm matches. Size is omitted from some rows. Given values are once, few, many or a class for expanded clones.

TRBJ2-1	.	TRBV27	TRBD2	CASSFRTSGRAYEQFF	TGTGCCAGCAGTTTCCGCACTAGCGGGAGGGCCTATGAGCAGTTCTTC
TRBJ2-1	.	TRBV7-2	TRBD2	CASTGGTSGFTEQFF	TGTGCCAGCACCGGGGGGACTAGCGGGTTTACTGAGCAGTTCTTC
TRBJ2-1	few	TRBV4-1	TRBD1	CASSPRDSSYNEQFF	TGCGCCAGCAGCCCCCGGGACAGCTCCTACAATGAGCAGTTCTTC
TRBJ1-4	.	TRBV7-9	TRBD1	CASSQGQGHNEKLFF	TGTGCCAGCAGCCAAGGACAGGGACATAATGAAAAACTGTTTTTT
TRBJ1-2	.	TRBV11-2	TRBD1	CASSSNPGQSGHTF	TGTGCCAGCAGCTCAAACCCGGGACAGTCGGGGCACACCTTC
TRBJ2-3	few	TRBV9	.	CASSVDGNTDTQYF	TGTGCCAGCAGCGTAGACGGGAACACAGATACGCAGTATTTT
TRBJ2-1	.	TRBV18	TRBD2	CASSHPGLAGINEQFF	TGTGCCAGCTCCCATCCGGGACTAGCGGGTATAAATGAGCAGTTCTTC
TRBJ2-5	few	TRBV29-1	.	CSAEAGDRRETQYF	TGCAGCGCCGAGGCAGGGGACCGCCGGGAGACCCAGTACTTC
TRBJ2-7	.	TRBV11-2	TRBD2	CASSLIGTSAYEQYF	TGTGCCAGCAGCTTAATCGGGACTAGCGCCTACGAGCAGTACTTC
TRBJ2-5	.	TRBV6-5	.	CASSYSAGGWKETQYF	TGTGCCAGCAGTTACTCCGCCGGGGGTTGGAAAGAGACCCAGTACTTC
TRBJ2-2	.	TRBV2	TRBD1	CASSWTGNTGELFF	TGTGCCAGCAGTTGGACAGGGAACACCGGGGAGCTGTTTTTT
TRBJ2-3	.	TRBV30	TRBD1	CAWKRGQMGDTQYF	TGTGCCTGGAAAAGGGGGCAGATGGGAGATACGCAGTATTTT
TRBJ2-2	once	TRBV11-3	TRBD1	CASSPRQGTNTGELFF	TGTGCCAGCAGCCCACGACAGGGTACGAACACCGGGGAGCTGTTTTTT
TRBJ1-2	.	TRBV7-8	TRBD1	CASSLDWDRGNYGYTF	TGTGCCAGCAGCTTAGATTGGGACAGGGGTAACTATGGCTACACCTTC
TRBJ2-7	.	TRBV5-1	TRBD1	CASKTGQGAYEQYF	TGCGCCAGCAAAACGGGACAGGGGGCTTACGAGCAGTACTTC
TRBJ1-2	.	TRBV28	.	CASSFERTTGYTF	TGTGCCAGCAGTTTCGAGAGGACAACTGGCTACACCTTC
TRBJ2-7	.	TRBV6-1	.	CASSVAGTYEQYF	TGTGCCAGCAGTGTGGCAGGGACCTACGAGCAGTACTTC
TRBJ2-5	.	TRBV4-2	TRBD2	CASSGSGRRQETQYF	TGTGCCAGCAGCGGTAGCGGGAGACGGCAAGAGACCCAGTACTTC
TRBJ1-2	.	TRBV29-1	TRBD1	CSDRGTVEYGYTF	TGCAGCGACCGAGGGACAGTTGAATATGGCTACACCTTC
TRBJ1-1	.	TRBV2	TRBD1	CASRPSLNTGGTEAFF	TGTGCCAGCAGGCCCTCCCTGAACACAGGGGGTACTGAAGCTTTCTTT
TRBJ1-1	.	TRBV7-2	TRBD1	CASSFDPQGTPGAFF	TGTGCCAGCAGCTTCGACCCACAGGGGACGCCTGGGGCTTTCTTT
TRBJ2-3	.	TRBV5-4	TRBD1	CASSPDRVRGDTQYF	TGTGCCAGCAGCCCCGACAGGGTCCGTGGGGATACGCAGTATTTT
TRBJ2-7	.	TRBV5-1	.	CASSLAGNEQYF	TGCGCCAGCAGCTTGGCGGGGAACGAGCAGTACTTC
TRBJ2-7	.	TRBV7-8	.	CASSRSLGGYEQYF	TGTGCCAGCAGCCGAAGCTTAGGGGGCTACGAGCAGTACTTC